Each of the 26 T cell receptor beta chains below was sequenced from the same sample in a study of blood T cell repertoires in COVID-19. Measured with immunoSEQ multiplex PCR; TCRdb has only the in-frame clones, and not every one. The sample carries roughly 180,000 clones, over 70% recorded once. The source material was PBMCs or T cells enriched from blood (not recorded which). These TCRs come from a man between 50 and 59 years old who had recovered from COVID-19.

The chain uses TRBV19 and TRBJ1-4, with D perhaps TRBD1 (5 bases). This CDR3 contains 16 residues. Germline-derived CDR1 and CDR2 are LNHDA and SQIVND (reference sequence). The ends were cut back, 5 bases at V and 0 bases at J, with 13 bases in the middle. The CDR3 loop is CASSPDSWATNEKLFF. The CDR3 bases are TGTGCCAGTAGTCCCGACAGCTGGGCAACTAATGAAAAACTGTTTTTT. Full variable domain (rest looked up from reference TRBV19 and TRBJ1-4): DGGITQSPKYLFRKEGQNVTLSCEQNLNHDAMYWYRQDPGQGLRLIYYSQIVNDFQKGDIAEGYSVSREKKESFPLTVTSAQKNPTAFYLCASSPDSWATNEKLFFGSGTQLSVL.

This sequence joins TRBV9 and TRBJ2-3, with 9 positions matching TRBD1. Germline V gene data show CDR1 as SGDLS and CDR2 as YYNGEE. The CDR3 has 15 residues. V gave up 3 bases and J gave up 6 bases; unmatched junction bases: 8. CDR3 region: CASSGPGQGWDTQYF. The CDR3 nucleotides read TGTGCCAGCAGCGGACCGGGACAGGGTTGGGATACGCAGTATTTT.

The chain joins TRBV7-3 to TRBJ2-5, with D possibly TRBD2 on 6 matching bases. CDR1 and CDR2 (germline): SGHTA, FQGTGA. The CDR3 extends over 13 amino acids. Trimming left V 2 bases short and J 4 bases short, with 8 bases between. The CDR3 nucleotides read TGTGCCAGCAGCTTAGGGGACTCAGAGACCCAGTACTTC. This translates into CASSLGDSETQYF. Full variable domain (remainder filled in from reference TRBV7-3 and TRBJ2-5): GAGVSQTPSNKVTEKGKYVELRCDPISGHTALYWYRQSLGQGPEFLIYFQGTGAADDSGLPNDRFFAVRPEGSVSTLKIQRTERGDSAVYLCASSLGDSETQYFGPGTRLLVL.

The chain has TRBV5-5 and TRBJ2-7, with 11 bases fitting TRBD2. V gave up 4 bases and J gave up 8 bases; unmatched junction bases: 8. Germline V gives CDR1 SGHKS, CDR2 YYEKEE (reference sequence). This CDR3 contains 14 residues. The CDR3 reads CASSDGTSGLKQYF. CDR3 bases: TGTGCCAGCAGCGACGGGACTAGCGGTTTGAAGCAGTACTTC.

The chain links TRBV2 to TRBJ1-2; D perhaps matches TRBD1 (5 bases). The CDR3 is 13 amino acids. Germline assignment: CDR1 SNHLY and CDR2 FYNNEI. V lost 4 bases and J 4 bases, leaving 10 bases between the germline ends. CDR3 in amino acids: CASSGATVYGYTF. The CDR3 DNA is TGTGCCAGCAGTGGTGCGACAGTCTATGGCTACACCTTC. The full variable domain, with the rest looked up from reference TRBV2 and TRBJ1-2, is EPEVTQTPSHQVTQMGQEVILRCVPISNHLYFYWYRQILGQKVEFLVSFYNNEISEKSEIFDDQFSVERPDGSNFTLKIRSTKLEDSAMYFCASSGATVYGYTFGSGTRLTVV.

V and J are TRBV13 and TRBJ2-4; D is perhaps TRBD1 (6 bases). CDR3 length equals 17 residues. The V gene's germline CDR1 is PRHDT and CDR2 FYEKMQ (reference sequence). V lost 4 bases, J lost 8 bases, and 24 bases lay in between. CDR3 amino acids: CASSSLAGAASRDIQYF. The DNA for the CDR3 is TGTGCCAGCAGCTCCCTCGCAGGGGCGGCGAGTAGGGACATTCAGTACTTC.

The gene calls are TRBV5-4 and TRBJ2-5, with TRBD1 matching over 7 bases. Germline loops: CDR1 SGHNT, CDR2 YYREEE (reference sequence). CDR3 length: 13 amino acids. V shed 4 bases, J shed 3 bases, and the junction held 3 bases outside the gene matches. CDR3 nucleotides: TGTGCCAGCAGCCCGGGGACAGAAGAGACCCAGTACTTC. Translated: CASSPGTEETQYF. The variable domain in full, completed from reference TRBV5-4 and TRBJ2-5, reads ETGVTQSPTHLIKTRGQQVTLRCSSQSGHNTVSWYQQALGQGPQFIFQYYREEENGRGNFPPRFSGLQFPNYSSELNVNALELDDSALYLCASSPGTEETQYFGPGTRLLVL.

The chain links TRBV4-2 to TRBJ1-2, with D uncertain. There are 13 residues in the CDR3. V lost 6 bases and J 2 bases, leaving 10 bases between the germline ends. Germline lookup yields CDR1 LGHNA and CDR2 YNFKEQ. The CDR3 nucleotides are TGTGCCAGCAGTACCCAGGTGAACTATGGCTACACCTTC. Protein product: CASSTQVNYGYTF.

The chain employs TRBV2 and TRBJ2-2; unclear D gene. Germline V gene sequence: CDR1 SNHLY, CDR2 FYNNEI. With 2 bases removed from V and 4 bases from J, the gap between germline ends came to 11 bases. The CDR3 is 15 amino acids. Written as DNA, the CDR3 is TGTGCCAGCAGTGAATCAGGTTCGGTCACCGGGGAGCTGTTTTTT. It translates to CASSESGSVTGELFF. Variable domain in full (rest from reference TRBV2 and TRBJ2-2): EPEVTQTPSHQVTQMGQEVILRCVPISNHLYFYWYRQILGQKVEFLVSFYNNEISEKSEIFDDQFSVERPDGSNFTLKIRSTKLEDSAMYFCASSESGSVTGELFFGEGSRLTVL.

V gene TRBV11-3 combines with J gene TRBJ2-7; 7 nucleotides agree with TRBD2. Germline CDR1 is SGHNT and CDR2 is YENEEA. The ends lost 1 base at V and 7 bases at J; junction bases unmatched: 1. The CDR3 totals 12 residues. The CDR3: CASSLGEGEQYF. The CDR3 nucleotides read TGTGCCAGCAGCTTAGGGGAGGGTGAGCAGTACTTC.

CDR3 sequence: CASSSDSIAYEQYF. DNA of the CDR3: TGCGCCAGCAGTTCCGACAGTATAGCCTACGAGCAGTACTTC. This rearrangement joins TRBV5-1 to TRBJ2-7; D is perhaps TRBD1 (5 bases). CDR3 size: 14 residues. V lost 5 bases, J lost 2 bases, and 14 bases lay in between. The germline CDR1 and CDR2 sequences are SGHRS and YFSETQ.

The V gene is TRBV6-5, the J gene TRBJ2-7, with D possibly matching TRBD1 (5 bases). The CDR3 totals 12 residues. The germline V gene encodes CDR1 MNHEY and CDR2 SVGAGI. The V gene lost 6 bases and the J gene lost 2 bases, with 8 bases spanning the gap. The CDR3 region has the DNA TGTGCCAGCAGGGACATAACCTACGAGCAGTACTTC. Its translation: CASRDITYEQYF.

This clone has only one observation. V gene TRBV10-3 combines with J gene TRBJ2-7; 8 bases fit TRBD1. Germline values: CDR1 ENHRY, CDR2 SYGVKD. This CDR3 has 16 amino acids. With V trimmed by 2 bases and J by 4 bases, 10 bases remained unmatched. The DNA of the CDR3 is TGTGCCATCAGTGAGGGACCCGGACAGGGCCTATACGAGCAGTACTTC. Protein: CAISEGPGQGLYEQYF.

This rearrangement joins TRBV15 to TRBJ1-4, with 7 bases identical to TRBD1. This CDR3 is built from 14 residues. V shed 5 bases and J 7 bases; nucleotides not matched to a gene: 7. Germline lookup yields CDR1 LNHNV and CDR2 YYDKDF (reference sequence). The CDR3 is CATSQGQAFEKLFF. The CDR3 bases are TGTGCCACCAGCCAAGGACAGGCCTTTGAAAAACTGTTTTTT.

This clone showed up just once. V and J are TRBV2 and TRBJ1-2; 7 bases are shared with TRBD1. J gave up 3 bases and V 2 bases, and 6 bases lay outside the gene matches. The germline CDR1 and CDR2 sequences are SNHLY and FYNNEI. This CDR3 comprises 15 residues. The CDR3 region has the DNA TGTGCCAGCAGTGAATATGGGACAGCTGACTATGGCTACACCTTC. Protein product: CASSEYGTADYGYTF.

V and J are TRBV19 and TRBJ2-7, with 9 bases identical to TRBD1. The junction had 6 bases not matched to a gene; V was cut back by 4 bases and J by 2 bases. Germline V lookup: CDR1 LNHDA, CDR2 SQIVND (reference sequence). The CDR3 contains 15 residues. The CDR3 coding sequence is TGTGCCAGTAGTAGGGGGACAGGGAGGACCTACGAGCAGTACTTC. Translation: CASSRGTGRTYEQYF. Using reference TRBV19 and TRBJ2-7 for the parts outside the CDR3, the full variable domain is DGGITQSPKYLFRKEGQNVTLSCEQNLNHDAMYWYRQDPGQGLRLIYYSQIVNDFQKGDIAEGYSVSREKKESFPLTVTSAQKNPTAFYLCASSRGTGRTYEQYFGPGTRLTVT.

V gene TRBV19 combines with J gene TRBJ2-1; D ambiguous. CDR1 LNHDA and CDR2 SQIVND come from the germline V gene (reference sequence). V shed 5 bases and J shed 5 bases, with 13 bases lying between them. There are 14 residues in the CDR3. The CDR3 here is CASSHEINNNEQFF. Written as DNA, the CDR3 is TGTGCCAGTAGTCACGAGATAAATAACAATGAGCAGTTCTTC.

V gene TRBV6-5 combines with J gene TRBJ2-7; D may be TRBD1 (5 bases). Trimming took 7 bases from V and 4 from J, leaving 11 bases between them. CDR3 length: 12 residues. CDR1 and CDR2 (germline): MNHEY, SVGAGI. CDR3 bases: TGTGCCAGCAAGGGGTCCGGATACGAGCAGTACTTC. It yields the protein CASKGSGYEQYF.

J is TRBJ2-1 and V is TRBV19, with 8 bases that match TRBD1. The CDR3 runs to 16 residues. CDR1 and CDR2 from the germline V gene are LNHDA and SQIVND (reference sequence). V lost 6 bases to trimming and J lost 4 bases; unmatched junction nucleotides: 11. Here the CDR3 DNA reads TGTGCCAGTAGGAAAGGTACGGGACAGGTTTACAATGAGCAGTTCTTC. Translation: CASRKGTGQVYNEQFF.

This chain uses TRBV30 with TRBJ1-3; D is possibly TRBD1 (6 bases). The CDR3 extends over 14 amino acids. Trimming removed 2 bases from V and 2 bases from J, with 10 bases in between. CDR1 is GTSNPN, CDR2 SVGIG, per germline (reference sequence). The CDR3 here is CAWSTQGTGNTIYF. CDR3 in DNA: TGTGCCTGGAGTACTCAGGGGACTGGAAACACCATATATTTT. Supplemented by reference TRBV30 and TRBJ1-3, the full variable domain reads SQTIHQWPATLVQPVGSPLSLECTVEGTSNPNLYWYRQAAGRGLQLLFYSVGIGQISSEVPQNLSASRPQDRQFILSSKKLLLSDSGFYLCAWSTQGTGNTIYFGEGSWLTVV.

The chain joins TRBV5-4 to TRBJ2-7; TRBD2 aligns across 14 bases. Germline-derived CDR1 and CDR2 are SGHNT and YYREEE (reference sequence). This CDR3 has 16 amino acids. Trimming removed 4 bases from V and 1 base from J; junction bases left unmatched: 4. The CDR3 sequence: CASSGGLAGGSYEQYF. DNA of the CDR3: TGTGCCAGCAGCGGAGGACTAGCGGGAGGTTCCTACGAGCAGTACTTC.

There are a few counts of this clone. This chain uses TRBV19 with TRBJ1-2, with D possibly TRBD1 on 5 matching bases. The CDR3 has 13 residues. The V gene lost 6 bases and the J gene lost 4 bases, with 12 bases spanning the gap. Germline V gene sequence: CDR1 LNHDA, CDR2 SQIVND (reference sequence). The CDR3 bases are TGTGCCAGTAGCGACAGCTTGGCCTATGGCTACACCTTC. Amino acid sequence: CASSDSLAYGYTF.

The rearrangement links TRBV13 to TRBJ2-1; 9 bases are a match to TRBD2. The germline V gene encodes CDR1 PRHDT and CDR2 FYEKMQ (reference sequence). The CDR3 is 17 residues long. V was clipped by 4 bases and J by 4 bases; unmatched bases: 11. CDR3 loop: CASSSPGWREGYNEQFF. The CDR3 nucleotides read TGTGCCAGCAGCTCCCCCGGTTGGCGGGAGGGGTACAATGAGCAGTTCTTC. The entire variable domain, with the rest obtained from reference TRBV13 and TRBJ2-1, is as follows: AAGVIQSPRHLIKEKRETATLKCYPIPRHDTVYWYQQGPGQDPQFLISFYEKMQSDKGSIPDRFSAQQFSDYHSELNMSSLELGDSALYFCASSSPGWREGYNEQFFGPGTRLTVL.

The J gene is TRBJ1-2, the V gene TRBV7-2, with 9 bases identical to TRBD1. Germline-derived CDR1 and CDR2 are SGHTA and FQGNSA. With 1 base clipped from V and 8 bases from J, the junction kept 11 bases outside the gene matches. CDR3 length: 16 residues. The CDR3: CASSLGTPGQGGGYTF. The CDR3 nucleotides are TGTGCCAGCAGCTTAGGGACACCGGGACAGGGAGGGGGCTACACCTTC.

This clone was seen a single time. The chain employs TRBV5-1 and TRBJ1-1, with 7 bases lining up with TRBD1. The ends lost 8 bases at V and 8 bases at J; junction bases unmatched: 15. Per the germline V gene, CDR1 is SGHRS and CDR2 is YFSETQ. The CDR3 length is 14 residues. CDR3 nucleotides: TGCGCCAGTCAGATGGGACAGTTAGGCGCGGAAGCTTTCTTT. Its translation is CASQMGQLGAEAFF. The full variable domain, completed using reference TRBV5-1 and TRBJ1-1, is KAGVTQTPRYLIKTRGQQVTLSCSPISGHRSVSWYQQTPGQGLQFLFEYFSETQRNKGNFPGRFSGRQFSNSRSEMNVSTLELGDSALYLCASQMGQLGAEAFFGQGTRLTVV.

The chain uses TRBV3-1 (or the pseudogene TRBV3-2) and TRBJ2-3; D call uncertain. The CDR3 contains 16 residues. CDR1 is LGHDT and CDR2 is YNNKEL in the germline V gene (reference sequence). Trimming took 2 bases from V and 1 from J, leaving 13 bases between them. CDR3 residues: CASSQSIGQGTDTQYF. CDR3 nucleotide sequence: TGTGCCAGCAGCCAATCAATAGGCCAGGGCACAGATACGCAGTATTTT.